This T cell receptor (beta chain) was identified in a study of blood T cell repertoires in COVID-19. Study overall: Researchers got acute and convalescent COVID-19 samples from the United States, Italy and Spain. T cells, B-cell-depleted T cells, or PBMCs supplied cDNA or gDNA.

Authors' methods: It was from reference gene primer amplification that nucleated cell counts were estimated. Clones were read by immunoSEQ multiplex PCR, and TCRdb kept only the in-frame ones, dropping some. V and J calls and clone size are copied from that table; D and trimming were computed from the DNA. The sample includes 250,000 to 350,000 clones, around 87% seen only once; the top ten take roughly 7.1%. Trimming stripped 2 bases from V and 0 bases from J, with 7 bases between. Germline V gene sequence: CDR1 MNHNS, CDR2 SASEGT. The CDR3 sequence is 14 residues long. This clone was detected only a few times.

V and J are TRBV6-1 and TRBJ1-1; D not resolved. The receptor was derived from a woman between 50 and 59 years old who had recovered from COVID-19. Sequenced input: peripheral blood. CDR3 residues: CASSELILNTEAFF. In nucleotides, the CDR3 is TGTGCCAGCAGTGAACTAATTCTGAACACTGAAGCTTTCTTT.